The clone carrying this T cell receptor beta chain was seen only once. Its antigen remains unknown. Looked up from germline, CDR1 is MNHEY and CDR2 is SVGAGI. This CDR3 has 13 residues. J was trimmed by 3 bases and V by 7 bases; bases with no gene match: 3. The protocol was immunoSEQ multiplex PCR, while the TCRdb copy is restricted to in-frame clones and leaves out a portion. This table has about half a million clones, 89% appearing once. This sample stems from a study of Ad26.COV2.S vaccination and SARS-CoV-2 variants. As for treatment: some 20 received Ad26.COV2.S at low or high dose, single or two shots; roughly 5 received placebo; per-sample allocation not given. The investigators took samples on day 63 after the first vaccine or placebo injection. This person who donated was an adult of 18-55 years in Boston. Study-level findings and limits: The breadth of spike-specific CD8+ and CD4+ T cell responses after vaccination was reportedly substantial.

The receptor was isolated from a person aged 18-60 years who received the Ad26.COV2.S COVID-19 vaccine or a placebo. This specimen consisted of peripheral blood, obtained in a trial of Ad26.COV2.S vaccine versus placebo. V usage is TRBV6-5 and J usage is TRBJ1-5, with TRBD1 matching over 7 bases. CDR3 loop: CASKDRYNQPQHF. The CDR3 nucleotides are TGTGCCAGCAAGGACAGGTACAATCAGCCCCAGCATTTT.